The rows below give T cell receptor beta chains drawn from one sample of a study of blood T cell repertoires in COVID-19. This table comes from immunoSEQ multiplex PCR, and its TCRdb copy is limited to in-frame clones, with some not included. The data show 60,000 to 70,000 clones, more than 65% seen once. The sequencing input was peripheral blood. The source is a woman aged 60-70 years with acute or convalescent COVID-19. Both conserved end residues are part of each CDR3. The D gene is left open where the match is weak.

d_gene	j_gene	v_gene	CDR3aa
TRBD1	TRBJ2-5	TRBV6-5	CASSYRQGARETQYF
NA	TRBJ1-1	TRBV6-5	CASSQLRRTEAFF
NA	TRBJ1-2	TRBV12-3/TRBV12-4	CASRQHVNYGYTF
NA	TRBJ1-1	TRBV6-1	CASSEFRVTEAFF
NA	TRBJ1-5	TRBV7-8	CASSDYSSNQPQHF
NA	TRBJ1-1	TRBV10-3	CAISDWRDGTEAFF
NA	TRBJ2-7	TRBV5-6	CASSFNDEQYF
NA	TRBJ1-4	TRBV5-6	CASTGRGLNEKLFF
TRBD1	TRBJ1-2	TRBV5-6	CASSWDRGNGYTF
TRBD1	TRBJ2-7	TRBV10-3	CAVRSAGGLDEQYF
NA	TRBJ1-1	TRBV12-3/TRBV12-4	CASSGRTNTEAFF
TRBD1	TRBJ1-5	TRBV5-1	CASSLTGGQPQHF
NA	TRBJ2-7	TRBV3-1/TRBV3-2	CASSQATGSYEQYF
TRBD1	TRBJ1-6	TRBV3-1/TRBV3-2	CASSPSRGRGDSPLHF
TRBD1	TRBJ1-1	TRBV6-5	CASNLQGTTFF
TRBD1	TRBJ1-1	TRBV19	CASTEGQGTEAFF
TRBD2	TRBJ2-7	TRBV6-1	CASSESSGATYEQYF
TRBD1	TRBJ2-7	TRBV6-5	CASTRQGNYEQYF
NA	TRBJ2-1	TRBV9	CASSVEGLGYNEQFF
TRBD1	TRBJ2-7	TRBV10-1	CASSEARATGPGEQYF
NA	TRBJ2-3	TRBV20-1	CSASGGGTDTQYF
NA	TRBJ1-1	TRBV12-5	CASGNRVGTEAFF
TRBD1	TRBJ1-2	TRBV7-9	CASSLLSSDRNYGYTF
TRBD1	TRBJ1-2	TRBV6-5	CASSWPQEGAHGYTF
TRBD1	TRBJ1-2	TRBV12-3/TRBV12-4	CASSRDRGIGYTF
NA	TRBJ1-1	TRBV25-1	CASSEAGSLAEAFF
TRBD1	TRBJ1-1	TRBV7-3	CASSYPGGTEAFF
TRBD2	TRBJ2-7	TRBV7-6	CASSPQSGELYEQYF
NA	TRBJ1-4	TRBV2	CASRYTGRVDEKLFF
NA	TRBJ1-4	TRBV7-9	CASSPREDGKLFF
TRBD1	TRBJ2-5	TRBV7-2	CASSTSTGTGQETQYF
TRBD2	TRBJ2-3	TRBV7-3	CASARIAGPTDTQYF
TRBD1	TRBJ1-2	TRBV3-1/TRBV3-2	CASSQQTGGAAGYTF
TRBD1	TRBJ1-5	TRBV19	CASAQGARVQPQHF
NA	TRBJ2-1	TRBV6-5	CASRRQQGYNEQFF
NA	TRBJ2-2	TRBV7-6	CASSLEIYTNTGELFF
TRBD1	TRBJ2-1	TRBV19	CASSPGSGTAGNEQFF
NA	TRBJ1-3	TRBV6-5	CASRAGAGNTIYF
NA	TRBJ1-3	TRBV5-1	CASSLAGSNTIYF
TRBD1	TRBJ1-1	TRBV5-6	CASSSPLDRIDTEAFF
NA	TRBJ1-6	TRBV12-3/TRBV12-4	CASSLLPGQGLHF
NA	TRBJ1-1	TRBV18	CASSPSNRDTEAFF
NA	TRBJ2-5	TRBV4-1	CASSQEGAKQETQYF
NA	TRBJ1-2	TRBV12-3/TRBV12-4	CASSELYGYTF
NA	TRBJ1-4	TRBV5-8	CASGTAEKLFF
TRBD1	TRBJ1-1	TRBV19	CASSIDPRTGGVDTEAFF
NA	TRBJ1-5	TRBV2	CASSGSSGNQPQHF
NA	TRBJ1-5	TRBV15	CATSVRLSAGQPQHF
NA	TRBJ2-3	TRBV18	CASSPPSAGIADTQYF
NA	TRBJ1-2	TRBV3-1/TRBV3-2	CASSFTAAGDGYTF
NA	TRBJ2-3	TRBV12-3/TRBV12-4	CASRRTDSDTQYF